These 2 T cell receptor beta chains share one sample of origin, sequenced in a study of T cells in localized non-small cell lung cancer. The repertoire was sequenced with immunoSEQ multiplex PCR; TCRdb's copy has only in-frame clones and lacks some. In the table there are under 5,000 clones, around 30% of which are singletons. The material sequenced was lung tumor tissue, taken before any cancer treatment. The receptor source for this set is a woman between 40 and 69 years old with stage II squamous cell lung carcinoma.

This clone has more than one count but fewer than ten. The gene calls are TRBV6-8 and TRBJ1-2, with D tentatively TRBD1 (6 bases). This CDR3 region has 15 residues. CDR1 is MNHGY, CDR2 SAAAGT, per germline. Trimming cost V 5 bases and J 6 bases, with 19 bases left between them. The CDR3 sequence: CASSERRGQSDGYTF. DNA for the CDR3: TGTGCCAGCAGTGAGCGCAGGGGCCAATCAGATGGCTACACCTTC.

The rearrangement joins TRBV10-2 to TRBJ1-4; 10 bases match TRBD1. This CDR3 has 17 residues. Looked up from germline, CDR1 is WSHSY and CDR2 is SAAADI. The junction had 12 bases not matched to a gene; V was cut back by 8 bases and J by 3 bases. CDR3 amino acids: CASRRDRGTGANEKLFF. The CDR3 bases are TGCGCCAGCCGCCGGGACAGGGGTACAGGGGCTAATGAAAAACTGTTTTTT.